This T cell receptor beta chain originates from a study of blood T cell repertoires in COVID-19. About the research overall: Acute-phase and convalescent COVID-19 samples originated in the United States, Italy and Spain.

Only in-frame clones appear in the TCRdb table, and some are missing; sequencing was by immunoSEQ multiplex PCR. The profile shows tens of thousands of clones, around 84% of them singletons. The germline CDR1 and CDR2 sequences are MNHEY and SVGAGI. The V gene end was trimmed by 5 bases and the J gene end by 1 base; junction bases not matched to a gene: 5. CDR3 size: 15 residues. Sequenced sample: peripheral blood. The V gene is TRBV6-5, the J gene TRBJ1-1, with 9 bases that match TRBD1. The clonotype originates from a human donor in a cohort sampled during active COVID-19. The CDR3 nucleotides read TGTGCCAGCAGTACGATGGACAGGGGGAACACTGAAGCTTTCTTT. Protein product: CASSTMDRGNTEAFF.